This section outlines one T cell receptor (beta chain) sequence together with its context. Its target is unknown. These data belong to a study of cytomegalovirus exposure and HLA in healthy donors. Findings of the study overall: Association with HLA alleles at 0.05 false discovery rate was found for around 17,000 TCR beta sequences in a later analysis.

The PCR employed 60 Vbeta primers together with 13 Jbeta primers. Only in-frame clones appear in the TCRdb table, and some are missing; sequencing was by immunoSEQ multiplex PCR. The data show over 110,000 clones, about four fifths seen once. The sequence came from a female donor in good health and CMV-seronegative. Sequences were obtained from PBMCs.

The CDR3 region has the DNA TGTGCCAGCAGCCCTGACAGGGGAGGGGCCAACGTCCTGACTTTC. It specifies CASSPDRGGANVLTF. The chain employs TRBV7-3 and TRBJ2-6, with 8 bases lining up with TRBD1. J was trimmed by 4 bases and V by 5 bases; bases with no gene match: 4. Germline V CDR1 and CDR2: SGHTA, FQGTGA. The CDR3 is 15 residues long.